The subject of this entry is one T cell receptor beta chain. Its target is not known. This record belongs to a study of a mutant IDH1 vaccine in newly diagnosed glioma. Whole-study context: Onset of vaccination occurred 4-6 weeks following radiotherapy alone, or with temozolomide cycles.

Only in-frame clones appear in the TCRdb table, and some are missing; sequencing was by immunoSEQ multiplex PCR. The sample consists of 35,000 to 50,000 clones, 85% to 95% of them appearing once. Losses at the gene ends were 3 bases for V and 5 bases for J; bases not matched to a gene: 5. CDR3 size: 14 residues. The germline CDR1 and CDR2 sequences are SGHVS and FQNEAQ. Time point meaning: week 35, safety follow-up. The vaccine gave 300 ug of a 20-mer mutant IDH1 peptide subcutaneously per dose. The chain joins TRBV7-8 to TRBJ1-1; 8 positions match TRBD1. The specimen was PBMCs, collected from a glioma patient whose treatment included an IDH1 peptide vaccine. The origin of this receptor is a man in his forties or fifties with glioma. The chain's CDR3 is CASSLTGVGTEAFF. CDR3 coding DNA: TGTGCCAGCAGCTTGACAGGGGTGGGAACTGAAGCTTTCTTT.